The TCR beta chain under discussion was sequenced for a study of T cell responses to AZD1222 COVID-19 vaccine. Using immunoSEQ multiplex PCR, the repertoire was profiled, and TCRdb retains in-frame clones only, with some absent. The data show roughly 120,000 clones, around 90% seen once. Per germline, CDR1 SGHNT and CDR2 YENEEA. With 5 bases removed from V and 8 bases from J, the gap between germline ends came to 18 bases. The length of the CDR3 is 15 residues. To note about this clone: Its antigen is currently unknown.

Whole-study findings and limits: Elevations in Spike-specific TCR breadth and depth followed administration of two AZD1222 doses. At 160-218 and 743-854, vaccine-associated CD4 TCRs were dominant, and they spanned spike. The donors showed a predominance of white British ancestry and of females, with possible underestimation of clonal diversity.

The receptor was isolated from an adult in good health. The rearrangement links TRBV11-3 to TRBJ2-2; D is ambiguous. The specimen was peripheral blood, collected on day 0 of AZD1222 vaccination. The CDR3 DNA reads as TGTGCCAGCAGCCCACGACTCCGGCGCGGAGGGGAGCTGTTTTTT. Translated, it gives CASSPRLRRGGELFF.